The source of this T cell receptor (beta chain) is a study of blood T cell repertoires in COVID-19. Study-wide context: Collection of acute and convalescent COVID-19 samples took place in the United States, Italy and Spain. PBMCs, B-cell-depleted T cells, or T cells were the source of the cDNA or gDNA that made up the material.

Per the authors' pipeline: Amplifying reference gene primers gave estimates of nucleated cell counts. Clones were read by immunoSEQ multiplex PCR, and TCRdb kept only the in-frame ones, dropping some. V and J calls and clone size are copied from that table; D and trimming were computed from the DNA. In the table there are over 100,000 clones, around 86% of which are singletons. Trimming at V came to 2 bases and at J to 0 bases, leaving 4 bases not matched to a gene. The CDR3 is made up of 16 amino acids. Germline V gives CDR1 MGHDK, CDR2 SYGVNS. The receptor comes from a woman aged 55-75 years with active or convalescent COVID-19. Sequenced input: peripheral blood. The chain combines TRBV25-1 with TRBJ2-1; 7 nucleotides agree with TRBD2. In DNA form, the CDR3 reads TGTGCCAGCAGTGAACGGACGGGAGGCTCCTACAATGAGCAGTTCTTC. This translates into CASSERTGGSYNEQFF.